The 23 T cell receptor beta chains reported below all come from one sample, sequenced in a study of blood T cell repertoires in COVID-19. Generated by immunoSEQ multiplex PCR, the TCRdb table keeps only in-frame clones and is missing some. The repertoire has 250,000 or so clones, about 89% of them found once; the top ten carry roughly 10%. The sequenced sample was PBMCs or T cells enriched from blood (not recorded which). The receptors shown here come from a man in his forties or fifties who had recovered from COVID-19.

The J gene is TRBJ2-7, the V gene TRBV11-2; 9 positions match TRBD1. J lost 4 bases, V lost 5 bases, and 9 bases had no gene match. The CDR3 totals 15 residues. The V gene's germline CDR1 is SGHAT and CDR2 FQNNGV. Here the CDR3 DNA reads TGTGCCAGCAGCCCCGGGACAGGGCCCCAATACGAGCAGTACTTC. Its translation: CASSPGTGPQYEQYF.

The rearrangement uses TRBV6-5 and TRBJ2-3; D perhaps matches TRBD1 (5 bases). The CDR3 runs 14 residues. V dropped 2 bases and J dropped 1 base, with 7 bases sitting between them. Germline CDR1 and CDR2: MNHEY and SVGAGI. The DNA of the CDR3 is TGTGCCAGCAGTTACGCGACAGGCACAGATACGCAGTATTTT. Its translation is CASSYATGTDTQYF.

The rearrangement uses TRBV11-3 and TRBJ1-2, with 8 positions matching TRBD1. CDR3 size: 17 residues. The trim removed 5 bases at V and 4 bases at J, leaving 15 bases unmatched. Germline loops: CDR1 SGHNT, CDR2 YENEEA. The CDR3 DNA reads as TGTGCCAGCAGCCACTCCAGGACAGGGCCAGGAGGCTATGGCTACACCTTC. It translates to CASSHSRTGPGGYGYTF.

This chain joins TRBV5-8 and TRBJ1-5; perhaps TRBD1 as D (5 bases). The CDR3 sequence is 15 residues long. Trimming stripped 0 bases from V and 6 bases from J, with 13 bases between. The germline V gene has CDR1 SGHTS and CDR2 YDEGEE. The chain's CDR3 is CASSLETAWGQPQHF. CDR3 coding DNA: TGTGCCAGCAGCTTGGAGACAGCCTGGGGTCAGCCCCAGCATTTT.

The chain carries TRBV28 and TRBJ2-3; D call uncertain. CDR1 is MDHEN and CDR2 is SYDVKM in the germline V gene. This CDR3 is 14 amino acids long. V was clipped by 2 bases and J by 6 bases, with 12 bases between them. In DNA, the CDR3 is TGTGCCAGCAGTTTACCGTCCGGTACGGATACGCAGTATTTT. Translating it yields CASSLPSGTDTQYF.

V is TRBV9 and J is TRBJ2-7; the D is unclear. CDR3 size: 13 residues. V gave up 3 bases and J gave up 0 bases, with 7 bases separating them. The germline gives CDR1 SGDLS, CDR2 YYNGEE. CDR3 coding DNA: TGTGCCAGCAGCGGAGTGAGCTCCTACGAGCAGTACTTC. It specifies CASSGVSSYEQYF.

The chain joins TRBV19 to TRBJ1-1, with D possibly TRBD1 on 5 matching bases. The CDR3 has 16 residues. V was trimmed by 5 bases and J by 4 bases, leaving 20 bases between them. Germline assignment: CDR1 LNHDA and CDR2 SQIVND (reference sequence). CDR3 DNA sequence: TGTGCCAGTAGTGGAGGGGCAGGGCAGGGAGTCACTGAAGCTTTCTTT. It codes for CASSGGAGQGVTEAFF.

The chain couples TRBV14 to TRBJ1-1; tentatively, D is TRBD1 (6 bases). CDR1 is SGHDN and CDR2 is FVKESK in the germline V gene. The V gene lost 4 bases and the J gene lost 0 bases, with 15 bases spanning the gap. The CDR3 covers 16 residues. This CDR3 reads CASSRLLDSLNTEAFF. As DNA, the CDR3 is TGTGCCAGCAGCCGACTCTTGGACAGCCTGAACACTGAAGCTTTCTTT.

This sequence joins TRBV25-1 and TRBJ2-1; 7 nucleotides match TRBD2. The V gene's germline CDR1 is MGHDK and CDR2 SYGVNS. Losses at the gene ends were 5 bases for V and 5 bases for J; bases not matched to a gene: 6. The CDR3 sequence is 14 residues long. The CDR3 spells CASSRRGVHNEQFF. The CDR3 DNA reads TGTGCCAGCAGTCGTCGGGGGGTCCACAATGAGCAGTTCTTC.

This clone was seen only a few times. The chain joins TRBV7-2 to TRBJ1-1; TRBD1 is a possible D gene (6 bases). V was trimmed by 1 base and J by 1 base, leaving 16 bases between them. From germline, CDR1 is SGHTA and CDR2 FQGNSA. CDR3 length: 17 amino acids. This CDR3 is CASSLVGRGAQNTEAFF. DNA for the CDR3: TGTGCCAGCAGCTTAGTGGGGCGGGGGGCGCAGAACACTGAAGCTTTCTTT.

This clone was seen repeatedly, ten times or more. The rearrangement links TRBV19 to TRBJ2-3; 8 nucleotides line up with TRBD2. Germline V lookup: CDR1 LNHDA, CDR2 SQIVND (reference sequence). V was clipped by 7 bases and J by 6 bases; unmatched bases: 12. The CDR3 loop spans 15 amino acids. The CDR3: CASTFSGTWSDTQYF. In nucleotides, the CDR3 is TGTGCCAGTACCTTTAGCGGGACCTGGTCGGATACGCAGTATTTT.

The rearrangement uses TRBV7-2 and TRBJ2-6, with D possibly TRBD2 on 6 matching bases. The germline gives CDR1 SGHTA, CDR2 FQGNSA. The CDR3 extends over 17 amino acids. Deletions cut 1 base from V and 2 bases from J, with 12 bases between. CDR3 sequence: CASSLEWRVTGANVLTF. The CDR3 region has the DNA TGTGCCAGCAGCTTAGAGTGGAGGGTAACTGGGGCCAACGTCCTGACTTTC.

This rearrangement joins TRBV6-5 to TRBJ2-7, with 12 bases identical to TRBD1. Unmatched junction bases numbered 3, after V lost 2 bases and J lost 4 bases. The CDR3 length is 15 residues. Germline values: CDR1 MNHEY, CDR2 SVGAGI. The CDR3 DNA sequence: TGTGCCAGCAGTTACGGGACAGGGGGCGTTTACGAGCAGTACTTC. It translates to CASSYGTGGVYEQYF.

CDR3: CASSQTIGGTEAFF. CDR3 nucleotide sequence: TGCGCCAGCAGCCAGACGATCGGGGGAACTGAAGCTTTCTTT. The chain employs TRBV4-1 and TRBJ1-1, with D perhaps TRBD1 (5 bases). Between the trimmed V and J ends, which lost 3 bases and 5 bases, there was a span of 13 bases. The CDR3 contains 14 residues. Germline V gene data show CDR1 as MGHRA and CDR2 as YSYEKL.

This clone was seen once. The chain carries TRBV6-5 and TRBJ2-1, with no clear D. This CDR3 region has 15 residues. Germline V lookup: CDR1 MNHEY, CDR2 SVGAGI. V gave up 8 bases and J gave up 7 bases, with 21 bases separating them. The CDR3 loop is CASGRGSHLGNEQFF. The CDR3 DNA is TGTGCCAGCGGAAGAGGTTCTCACCTCGGGAATGAGCAGTTCTTC.

This chain joins TRBV6-2 or TRBV6-3 and TRBJ2-7, with 8 bases matching TRBD1. V shed 4 bases and J 2 bases; nucleotides not matched to a gene: 1. Germline loops: CDR1 MNHEY, CDR2 SVGEGT. There are 13 residues in the CDR3. The CDR3 sequence: CASSWDRPYEQYF. The CDR3 DNA reads TGTGCCAGCAGTTGGGACAGGCCCTACGAGCAGTACTTC.

CDR3 in DNA: TGTGCCAGCAGCTTAGGAGCGGGAGCAAAAACAGATACGCAGTATTTT. Translation: CASSLGAGAKTDTQYF. V usage is TRBV7-6 and J usage is TRBJ2-3, with 8 bases fitting TRBD2. CDR1 and CDR2 from the germline V gene are SGHVS and FNYEAQ. CDR3 length: 16 amino acids. J lost 3 bases, V lost 1 base, and 6 bases had no gene match.

This clone was seen just once. This rearrangement joins TRBV5-1 to TRBJ2-5; 11 bases fit TRBD2. Per the germline V gene, CDR1 is SGHRS and CDR2 is YFSETQ. This CDR3 is built from 17 residues. The V gene end was trimmed by 0 bases and the J gene end by 2 bases; junction bases not matched to a gene: 6. The CDR3 is CASSLGFGTSGQETQYF. The DNA of the CDR3 is TGCGCCAGCAGCTTGGGGTTTGGGACTAGCGGACAAGAGACCCAGTACTTC. Full variable domain (remainder filled in from reference TRBV5-1 and TRBJ2-5): KAGVTQTPRYLIKTRGQQVTLSCSPISGHRSVSWYQQTPGQGLQFLFEYFSETQRNKGNFPGRFSGRQFSNSRSEMNVSTLELGDSALYLCASSLGFGTSGQETQYFGPGTRLLVL.

As to this clone: The junction and the germline gene differ at one end; a read error may be behind it. The rearrangement uses TRBV5-6 and TRBJ1-4; tentatively, D is TRBD1 (6 bases). The germline V gene encodes CDR1 SGHDT and CDR2 YYEEEE. The CDR3 has 14 residues. CDR3 bases: TGTGCCAGCAGCTCTTGGCCCCCACAGGGTCAAACAAGCTGG. Translating gives CASSSWPPQGQTSW.

The chain carries TRBV28 and TRBJ1-6, with no clear D. CDR3 size: 12 residues. Trimming cost V 4 bases and J 10 bases, with 8 bases left between them. Per the germline V gene, CDR1 is MDHEN and CDR2 is SYDVKM. The CDR3 DNA reads as TGTGCCAGCAGTTATCTCGTATCACCCCTCCACTTT. Amino acids: CASSYLVSPLHF.

The rearrangement links TRBV12-3 or TRBV12-4 to TRBJ2-1; TRBD1 matches at 8 bases. This CDR3 is built from 13 residues. The junction had 6 bases not matched to a gene; V was cut back by 10 bases and J by 4 bases. The CDR3 reads CATGTGQYNEQFF. The CDR3 nucleotides read TGTGCCACCGGGACAGGACAATACAATGAGCAGTTCTTC.

This chain joins TRBV29-1 and TRBJ2-7, with D possibly matching TRBD2 (6 bases). This CDR3 spans 13 amino acids. V lost 7 bases and J lost 2, with 15 bases in between. Germline values: CDR1 SQVTM, CDR2 ANQGSEA. The CDR3 here is CSARDSLPYEQYF. As DNA, the CDR3 is TGCAGCGCACGGGACTCCTTGCCCTACGAGCAGTACTTC.

The rearrangement links TRBV21-1 to TRBJ2-3; TRBD2 was called by the table and not checked on the DNA. TRBV21-1 is shown as a pseudogene. This CDR3 is built from 16 residues. The CDR3 bases are TGTGCCAGCAGCAAAGTCAGTAGCGGGAGACCAGATACGCAGTATTTT. Its protein product is CASSKVSSGRPDTQYF.